The 32 T cell receptor beta chains presented below share a single source sample, sequenced in a study of blood T cell repertoires in COVID-19. The data were produced by immunoSEQ multiplex PCR, yet TCRdb's version contains in-frame clones alone and is incomplete. The data show fewer than 400,000 clones, 92% seen once. The sample taken for sequencing was PBMCs or T cells enriched from blood (not recorded which). All receptors come from a woman younger than 45 who had recovered from COVID-19.

The rearrangement links TRBV24-1 to TRBJ2-7; the match to TRBD1 covers 9 bases. Germline V lookup: CDR1 KGHDR, CDR2 SFDVKD. Trimming removed 3 bases from V and 5 bases from J; junction bases left unmatched: 7. This CDR3 is built from 15 residues. In DNA form, the CDR3 reads TGTGCCACCAGTGATGCGAGGACAGGGGACCACGAGCAGTACTTC. Translation: CATSDARTGDHEQYF.

The V and J genes are TRBV5-1 and TRBJ2-3, with 7 bases that match TRBD1. The CDR3 extends over 16 amino acids. CDR1 and CDR2 (germline): SGHRS, YFSETQ. After removal of 4 bases from V and 0 bases from J, the junction contained 8 bases not matched to a gene. The CDR3 loop is CASSRRGLQSTDTQYF. In DNA, the CDR3 is TGCGCCAGCAGCCGTAGGGGGCTTCAGAGCACAGATACGCAGTATTTT.

The chain uses TRBV24-1 and TRBJ2-5; TRBD1 agrees at 9 bases. This CDR3 has 14 amino acids. V shed 4 bases, J shed 6 bases, and the junction held 5 bases outside the gene matches. CDR1 KGHDR and CDR2 SFDVKD come from the germline V gene. For the CDR3, the DNA is TGTGCCACCAGTGACAACAGGGGGCTAAAGACCCAGTACTTC. As protein: CATSDNRGLKTQYF.

The CDR3 reads CASSQAPTNGYTF. CDR3 in DNA: TGTGCCAGCAGCCAAGCCCCGACTAATGGCTACACCTTC. The chain uses TRBV3-1 (or the pseudogene TRBV3-2) and TRBJ1-2, with D uncertain. CDR3 length equals 13 residues. Per germline, CDR1 LGHDT and CDR2 YNNKEL (reference sequence). V lost 1 base and J lost 6, with 9 bases in between.

The chain joins TRBV5-4 to TRBJ2-1; TRBD2 matches at 8 bases. The germline gives CDR1 SGHNT, CDR2 YYREEE (reference sequence). V lost 4 bases to trimming and J lost 7 bases; unmatched junction nucleotides: 10. This CDR3 comprises 15 residues. The CDR3 region is CASSPTSGGLNEQFF. The CDR3 bases are TGTGCCAGCAGCCCCACCAGCGGGGGACTAAATGAGCAGTTCTTC.

The chain uses TRBV2 and TRBJ2-1, with 8 nucleotides matching TRBD1. The germline V gene has CDR1 SNHLY and CDR2 FYNNEI. The CDR3 consists of 15 residues. V shed 6 bases and J 2 bases; nucleotides not matched to a gene: 6. The CDR3 nucleotides read TGTGCCAGCAGCAGACAGGGGCTAGCCTACAATGAGCAGTTCTTC. Encoded protein: CASSRQGLAYNEQFF.

The chain carries TRBV23-1 and TRBJ2-3; possibly TRBD1 for D (6 bases). TRBV23-1 is classed as an ORF, of uncertain function. Trimming took off 2 bases at V and 6 bases at J, with 15 bases between the two ends. This CDR3 comprises 15 residues. The CDR3 spells CASSQNRALRDTQYF. Here the CDR3 DNA reads TGCGCCAGCAGTCAAAACAGGGCCCTTCGGGATACGCAGTATTTT.

This sequence joins TRBV7-9 and TRBJ2-7, with D perhaps TRBD1 (6 bases). Germline assignment: CDR1 SEHNR and CDR2 FQNEAQ (reference sequence). The CDR3 sequence is 14 residues long. V gave up 1 base and J gave up 3 bases, with 10 bases separating them. The CDR3 spells CASSLEDSYYEQYF. The CDR3 bases are TGTGCCAGCAGCTTAGAGGACAGTTACTACGAGCAGTACTTC.

This sequence joins TRBV2 and TRBJ1-1; unclear D gene. V lost 7 bases and J lost 1, with 10 bases in between. The CDR3 loop spans 13 amino acids. In germline, CDR1 is SNHLY, CDR2 FYNNEI. The CDR3 reads CASILEANTEAFF. The CDR3 DNA follows: TGTGCCAGCATCCTTGAGGCGAACACTGAAGCTTTCTTT.

The rearrangement uses TRBV27 and TRBJ1-2; 8 bases are shared with TRBD1. This CDR3 has 14 residues. V lost 4 bases, J lost 6 bases, and 7 bases stayed unmatched. Germline CDR1 is MNHEY and CDR2 is SMNVEV (reference sequence). The CDR3 sequence is CASSWRRGQNGYTF. The CDR3 DNA reads TGTGCCAGCAGTTGGCGCAGGGGGCAAAATGGCTACACCTTC.

The chain recombines TRBV28 with TRBJ1-2; D is unresolved. Germline-derived CDR1 and CDR2 are MDHEN and SYDVKM. The CDR3 is 13 residues long. V was clipped by 1 base and J by 4 bases, with 7 bases between them. In nucleotides, the CDR3 is TGTGCCAGCAGTTTATCGCAGGTCTATGGCTACACCTTC. Translated, it gives CASSLSQVYGYTF.

V and J are TRBV5-4 and TRBJ2-3; D might be TRBD2 (7 bases). V gave up 3 bases and J gave up 1 base, with 12 bases separating them. The length of the CDR3 is 15 residues. In germline, CDR1 is SGHNT, CDR2 YYREEE (reference sequence). The CDR3 sequence is CASSWGGGGTDTQYF. The CDR3, as DNA: TGTGCCAGCAGCTGGGGGGGCGGGGGCACAGATACGCAGTATTTT.

There are a few counts of this clone. The chain uses TRBV28 and TRBJ1-5; tentative D call: TRBD1 (6 bases). The ends were cut back, 5 bases at V and 0 bases at J, with 17 bases in the middle. CDR1 and CDR2 from the germline V gene are MDHEN and SYDVKM. The CDR3 has 17 amino acids. CDR3 nucleotides: TGTGCCAGCAGTGTCAGGGGCCGCCGGAGTAGCAATCAGCCCCAGCATTTT. Its protein product is CASSVRGRRSSNQPQHF.

The chain is built from TRBV6-5 and TRBJ2-7; 8 nucleotides match TRBD1. The CDR3 has 15 amino acids. With 0 bases clipped from V and 5 bases from J, the junction kept 6 bases outside the gene matches. Germline CDR1 is MNHEY and CDR2 is SVGAGI. The CDR3 reads CASSYSGQGAHEQYF. The DNA of the CDR3 is TGTGCCAGCAGTTACTCCGGACAGGGAGCCCACGAGCAGTACTTC.

This sequence joins TRBV5-5 and TRBJ2-1, with TRBD2 identical over 12 bases. CDR1 and CDR2 (germline): SGHKS, YYEKEE (reference sequence). The CDR3 sequence is 16 residues long. V shed 1 base and J 9 bases; nucleotides not matched to a gene: 8. CDR3 DNA: TGTGCCAGCAGCTTGTTCGTCTCTAGCGGGAGGGGTGAGCAGTTCTTC. The encoded protein is CASSLFVSSGRGEQFF. Full variable domain (missing parts from reference TRBV5-5 and TRBJ2-1): DAGVTQSPTHLIKTRGQQVTLRCSPISGHKSVSWYQQVLGQGPQFIFQYYEKEERGRGNFPDRFSARQFPNYSSELNVNALLLGDSALYLCASSLFVSSGRGEQFFGPGTRLTVL.

The sample holds one count of this clone. The chain carries TRBV7-8 and TRBJ2-7; 7 bases are a match to TRBD1. Trimming took 4 bases from V and 9 from J; bases not matched to a gene: 9. Germline V gene data show CDR1 as SGHVS and CDR2 as FQNEAQ. The CDR3 length is 13 residues. CDR3 residues: CASSSGGKQGQYF. CDR3 bases: TGTGCCAGCAGCTCAGGGGGTAAACAGGGGCAGTACTTC.

This chain joins TRBV7-2 and TRBJ2-4; perhaps TRBD1 as D (6 bases). This CDR3 contains 14 residues. Germline V gives CDR1 SGHTA, CDR2 FQGNSA. V lost 3 bases, J lost 4 bases, and 10 bases lay in between. This chain's CDR3 is CASSFSGAKNIQYF. For the CDR3, the DNA is TGTGCCAGCAGCTTTTCAGGGGCTAAAAACATTCAGTACTTC.

This clone was seen once. The chain joins TRBV7-9 to TRBJ1-2, with 9 bases lining up with TRBD1. Per germline, CDR1 SEHNR and CDR2 FQNEAQ (reference sequence). The CDR3 totals 16 residues. V shed 5 bases, J shed 2 bases, and the junction held 9 bases outside the gene matches. The chain's CDR3 is CASSLSGQGINYGYTF. The CDR3 DNA reads TGTGCCAGCAGCCTATCCGGACAGGGGATAAACTATGGCTACACCTTC. The full variable domain, rest sourced from reference TRBV7-9 and TRBJ1-2, is DTGVSQNPRHKITKRGQNVTFRCDPISEHNRLYWYRQTLGQGPEFLTYFQNEAQLEKSRLLSDRFSAERPKGSFSTLEIQRTEQGDSAMYLCASSLSGQGINYGYTFGSGTRLTVV.

The chain recombines TRBV25-1 with TRBJ1-4, with D possibly matching TRBD1 (5 bases). Germline V gene lookup returns CDR1 MGHDK and CDR2 SYGVNS. The CDR3 length is 15 residues. V was clipped by 0 bases and J by 8 bases, with 13 bases between them. The CDR3 nucleotides read TGTGCCAGCAGTGAATATGGCGGGGCAGGAGAAAAACTGTTTTTT. This sequence encodes CASSEYGGAGEKLFF.

The V and J genes are TRBV28 and TRBJ1-2; 10 bases align to TRBD1. The CDR3 length is 16 residues. The ends lost 6 bases at V and 0 bases at J; junction bases unmatched: 7. Looked up from germline, CDR1 is MDHEN and CDR2 is SYDVKM. CDR3 nucleotide sequence: TGTGCCAGCAGCTCGGGACAGGGGCGCCCTAACTATGGCTACACCTTC. This codes for CASSSGQGRPNYGYTF.

The chain joins TRBV20-1 to TRBJ2-4; 7 positions agree with TRBD1. Germline CDR1 reads DFQATT; CDR2 reads SNEGSKA (reference sequence). This CDR3 has 17 amino acids. The junction had 12 bases not matched to a gene; V was cut back by 3 bases and J by 1 base. Written as DNA, the CDR3 is TGCAGTGCTAGTAGAGGGGGCAAGAGTATGGCCAAAAACATTCAGTACTTC. Its protein is CSASRGGKSMAKNIQYF.

This clone occurred a few times. The V gene is TRBV4-2, the J gene TRBJ1-2; TRBD1 is a possible D gene (5 bases). V was trimmed by 4 bases and J by 2 bases, leaving 8 bases between them. Germline CDR1 LGHNA, CDR2 YNFKEQ. CDR3 length equals 13 residues. The CDR3 is CASSRRENYGYTF. CDR3 DNA sequence: TGTGCCAGCAGCCGCAGGGAAAACTATGGCTACACCTTC.

The chain uses TRBV28 and TRBJ2-7; 8 bases align to TRBD1. CDR1 is MDHEN and CDR2 is SYDVKM in the germline V gene. The CDR3 has 14 amino acids. V shed 5 bases, J shed 6 bases, and the junction held 9 bases outside the gene matches. The CDR3 loop is CASSPGQGLLEQYF. The CDR3, as DNA: TGTGCCAGCAGTCCCGGACAGGGCCTCCTCGAGCAGTACTTC.

This clone appeared once. The chain recombines TRBV28 with TRBJ1-1, with 8 bases fitting TRBD1. CDR3 length equals 13 residues. The ends lost 11 bases at V and 1 base at J; junction bases unmatched: 6. Germline CDR1 and CDR2: MDHEN and SYDVKM. CDR3 region: CAVGTGKNTEAFF. CDR3 bases: TGTGCCGTCGGGACAGGAAAGAACACTGAAGCTTTCTTT.

The chain recombines TRBV18 with TRBJ1-2; TRBD1 agrees at 9 bases. CDR3 length equals 15 residues. The V gene's germline CDR1 is KGHSH and CDR2 LQKENI. The J segment lost 7 bases and the V segment lost 6 bases, leaving 12 bases of the junction unmatched. This CDR3 reads CASSSTPGTGTGYTF. In DNA form, the CDR3 reads TGTGCCAGCTCTTCCACGCCCGGGACAGGGACTGGCTACACCTTC. Looking up the rest from reference TRBV18 and TRBJ1-2 gives the full variable domain: NAGVMQNPRHLVRRRGQEARLRCSPMKGHSHVYWYRQLPEEGLKFMVYLQKENIIDESGMPKERFSAEFPKEGPSILRIQQVVRGDSAAYFCASSSTPGTGTGYTFGSGTRLTVV.

This clone was observed a few times. The rearrangement links TRBV6-2 or TRBV6-3 to TRBJ1-6; tentatively, D is TRBD1 (6 bases). Per the germline V gene, CDR1 is MNHEY and CDR2 is SVGEGT. The CDR3 loop spans 15 amino acids. The ends were cut back, 2 bases at V and 7 bases at J, with 12 bases in the middle. Here the CDR3 DNA reads TGTGCCAGCAGTTACAAGACAGGTCTGAATTCACCCCTCCACTTT. The encoded protein is CASSYKTGLNSPLHF.

The V and J genes are TRBV5-8 and TRBJ1-3; tentatively, D is TRBD1 (6 bases). The CDR3 sequence is 15 residues long. V lost 6 bases, J lost 2 bases, and 15 bases lay in between. Germline lookup yields CDR1 SGHTS and CDR2 YDEGEE. The CDR3 sequence is CASIRRGAAGNTIYF. DNA of the CDR3: TGTGCCAGCATCAGACGGGGGGCGGCTGGAAACACCATATATTTT. Drawing the rest from reference TRBV5-8 and TRBJ1-3, the complete variable domain is EAGVTQSPTHLIKTRGQQATLRCSPISGHTSVYWYQQALGLGLQFLLWYDEGEERNRGNFPPRFSGRQFPNYSSELNVNALELEDSALYLCASIRRGAAGNTIYFGEGSWLTVV.

CDR3 sequence reads: CASSIAVGTGLNQPQHF. The CDR3 DNA reads TGTGCCAGTAGTATAGCCGTGGGGACAGGGCTCAATCAGCCCCAGCATTTT. This sequence joins TRBV19 and TRBJ1-5, with 9 nucleotides matching TRBD1. The junction had 7 bases not matched to a gene; V was cut back by 1 base and J by 3 bases. Per germline, CDR1 LNHDA and CDR2 SQIVND (reference sequence). The CDR3 is 17 amino acids. Drawing the rest from reference TRBV19 and TRBJ1-5, the complete variable domain is DGGITQSPKYLFRKEGQNVTLSCEQNLNHDAMYWYRQDPGQGLRLIYYSQIVNDFQKGDIAEGYSVSREKKESFPLTVTSAQKNPTAFYLCASSIAVGTGLNQPQHFGDGTRLSIL.

In the case of this clone: The sample contains more than one DNA sequence encoding this CDR3. The V gene is TRBV27, the J gene TRBJ1-1; a weak D match, TRBD1 (6 bases). CDR1 is MNHEY and CDR2 is SMNVEV in the germline V gene (reference sequence). The CDR3 is 13 amino acids. V dropped 5 bases and J dropped 4 bases, with 11 bases sitting between them. The CDR3 here is CASSPRGGTEAFF. Here the CDR3 DNA reads TGTGCCAGCAGTCCCAGGGGCGGCACTGAAGCTTTCTTT.

This clone was counted a few times. CDR3 bases: TGTGCCAGCAGTGAATTAGGTAGCGGGGGCCTGATGCCCGGGGAGCTGTTTTTT. Amino acid sequence: CASSELGSGGLMPGELFF. The V gene is TRBV2, the J gene TRBJ2-2, with TRBD2 identical over 9 bases. After removal of 2 bases from V and 6 bases from J, the junction contained 13 bases not matched to a gene. The CDR3 spans 18 residues. From germline, CDR1 is SNHLY and CDR2 FYNNEI. Variable domain in full (rest from reference TRBV2 and TRBJ2-2): EPEVTQTPSHQVTQMGQEVILRCVPISNHLYFYWYRQILGQKVEFLVSFYNNEISEKSEIFDDQFSVERPDGSNFTLKIRSTKLEDSAMYFCASSELGSGGLMPGELFFGEGSRLTVL.

The chain carries TRBV10-2 and TRBJ2-7; D not resolved. The V gene lost 0 bases and the J gene lost 3 bases, with 6 bases spanning the gap. CDR1 and CDR2 (germline): WSHSY, SAAADI. The CDR3 has 13 amino acids. The CDR3 bases are TGCGCCAGCAGTGAGTCATTCAACTACGAGCAGTACTTC. Translation: CASSESFNYEQYF.

This chain connects TRBV4-3 to TRBJ1-6; weak D call: TRBD1 (6 bases). Per the germline V gene, CDR1 is LGHNA and CDR2 is YSLEER. The CDR3 sequence is 13 residues long. The V end was cut by 2 bases, the J end by 11 bases, with 10 bases between. CDR3 in DNA: TGCGCCAGCAGCCAATCTGGGGGCACACCCCTCCACTTT. Amino acid sequence: CASSQSGGTPLHF.